The present entry profiles one T cell receptor beta chain with its context. Its target is not known. Germline CDR1 reads MNHNY; CDR2 reads SVGAGI (reference sequence). The CDR3 totals 14 residues. Trimming left V 2 bases short and J 3 bases short, with 8 bases between. RNA extraction and reverse transcription yielded cDNA as sequencing template. Assay used: immunoSEQ multiplex PCR; TCRdb lists only in-frame clones, some missing. The sample carries roughly 250,000 clones, 67% recorded once. The sample comes from a study of CD8+ T cells in alopecia areata. As for the study in general: Twice daily, treated patients received 5 to 10 mg of oral tofacitinib.

It was from alopecia areata patients that lesional scalp punch biopsies and peripheral blood were collected. It was from PBMCs that CD4+ and CD8+ T cells were sorted. Study-level points and caveats: For lesional scalp, especially alopecia totalis/universalis, clonality was higher than in normal scalp.

This chain joins TRBV6-6 and TRBJ1-5; D possibly corresponds to TRBD1 (5 bases). Sequenced material: CD4+ T cells sorted from blood, taken at week 0. The sequence derives from a human donor with alopecia areata. CDR3 bases: TGTGCCAGCAGTTACGAGGGGTTCAATCAGCCCCAGCATTTT. Translating it yields CASSYEGFNQPQHF.